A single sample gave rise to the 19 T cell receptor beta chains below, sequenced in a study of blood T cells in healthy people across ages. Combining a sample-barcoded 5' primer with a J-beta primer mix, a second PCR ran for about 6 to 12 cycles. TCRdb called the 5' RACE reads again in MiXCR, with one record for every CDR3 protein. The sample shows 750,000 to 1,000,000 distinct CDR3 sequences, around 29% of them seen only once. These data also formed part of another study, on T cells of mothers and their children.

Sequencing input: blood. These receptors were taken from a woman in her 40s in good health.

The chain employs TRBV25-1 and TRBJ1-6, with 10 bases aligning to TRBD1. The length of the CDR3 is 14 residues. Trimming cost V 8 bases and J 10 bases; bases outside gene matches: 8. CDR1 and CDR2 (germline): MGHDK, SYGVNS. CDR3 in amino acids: CASGGQGSSSPLHF. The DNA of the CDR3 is TGTGCCAGCGGGGGACAGGGGAGTAGCTCACCCCTCCACTTT.

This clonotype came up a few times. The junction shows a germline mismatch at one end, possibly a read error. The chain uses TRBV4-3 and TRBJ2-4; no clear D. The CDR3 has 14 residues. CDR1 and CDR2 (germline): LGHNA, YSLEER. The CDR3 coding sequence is TGCGCCAGCAGCCACAGTGGGCCAAGAAACACTCAGTACTTC. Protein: CASSHSGPRNTQYF.

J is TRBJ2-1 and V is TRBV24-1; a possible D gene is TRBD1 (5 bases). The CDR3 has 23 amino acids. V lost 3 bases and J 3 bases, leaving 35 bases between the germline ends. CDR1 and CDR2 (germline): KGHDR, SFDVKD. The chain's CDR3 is CATSDPAPGETVQAKSFYNEQFF. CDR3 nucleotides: TGTGCCACCAGTGATCCGGCGCCAGGTGAGACAGTTCAAGCTAAGAGCTTCTACAATGAGCAGTTCTTC.

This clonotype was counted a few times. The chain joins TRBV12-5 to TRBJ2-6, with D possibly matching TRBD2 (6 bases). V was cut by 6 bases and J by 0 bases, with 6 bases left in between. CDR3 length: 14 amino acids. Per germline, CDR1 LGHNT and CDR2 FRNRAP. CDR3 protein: CASGGGSGANVLTF. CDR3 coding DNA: TGTGCTAGTGGGGGGGGCTCTGGGGCCAACGTCCTGACTTTC.

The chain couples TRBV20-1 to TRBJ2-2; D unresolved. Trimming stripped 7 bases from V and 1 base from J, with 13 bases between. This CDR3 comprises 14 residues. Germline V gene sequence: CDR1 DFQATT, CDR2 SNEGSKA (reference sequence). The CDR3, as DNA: TGCAGTGTCATCCCAGTGGGGAACACCGGGGAGCTGTTTTTT. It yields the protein CSVIPVGNTGELFF.

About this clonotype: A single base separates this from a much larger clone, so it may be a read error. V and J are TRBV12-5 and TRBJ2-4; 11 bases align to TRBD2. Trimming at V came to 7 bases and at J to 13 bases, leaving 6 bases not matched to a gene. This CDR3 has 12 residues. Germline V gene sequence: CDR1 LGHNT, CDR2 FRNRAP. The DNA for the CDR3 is TGTGCTAGTGCCCCGGGACTAGCGGAGCAGTACTTC. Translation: CASAPGLAEQYF.

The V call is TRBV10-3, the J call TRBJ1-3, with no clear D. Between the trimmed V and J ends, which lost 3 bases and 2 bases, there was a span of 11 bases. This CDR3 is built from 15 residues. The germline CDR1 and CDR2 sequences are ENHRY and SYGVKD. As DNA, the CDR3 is TGTGCCATCAGTGACCCTATTCTCCCTGGAAACACCATATATTTT. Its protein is CAISDPILPGNTIYF.

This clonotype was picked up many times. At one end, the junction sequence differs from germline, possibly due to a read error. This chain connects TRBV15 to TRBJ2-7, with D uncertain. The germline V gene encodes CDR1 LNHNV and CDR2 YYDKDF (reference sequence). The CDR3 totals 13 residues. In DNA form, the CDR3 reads TGTGCCACCAGCAGGGTGCTCTCCGACGAGCAGTACTTC. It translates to CATSRVLSDEQYF.

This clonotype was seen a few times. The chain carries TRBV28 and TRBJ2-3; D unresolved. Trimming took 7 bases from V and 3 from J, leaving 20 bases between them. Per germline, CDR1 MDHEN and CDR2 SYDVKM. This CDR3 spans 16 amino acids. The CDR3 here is CASTPLLSRPTDTQYF. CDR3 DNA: TGTGCCAGCACCCCTCTCTTGTCCCGCCCAACAGATACGCAGTATTTT.

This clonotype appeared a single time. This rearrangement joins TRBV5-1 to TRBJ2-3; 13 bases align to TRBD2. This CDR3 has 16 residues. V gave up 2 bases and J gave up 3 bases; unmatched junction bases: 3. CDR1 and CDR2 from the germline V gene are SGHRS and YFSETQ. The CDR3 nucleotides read TGCGCCAGCAGCTTACCGACTAGCGGGGGGACAGATACGCAGTATTTT. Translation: CASSLPTSGGTDTQYF.

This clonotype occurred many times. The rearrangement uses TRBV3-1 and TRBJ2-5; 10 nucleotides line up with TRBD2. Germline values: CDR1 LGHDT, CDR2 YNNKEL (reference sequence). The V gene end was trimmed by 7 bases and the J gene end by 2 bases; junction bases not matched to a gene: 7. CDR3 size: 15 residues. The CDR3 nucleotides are TGTGCCAGCACCGCCACGACTAGCGGGCAAGAGACCCAGTACTTC. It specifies CASTATTSGQETQYF.

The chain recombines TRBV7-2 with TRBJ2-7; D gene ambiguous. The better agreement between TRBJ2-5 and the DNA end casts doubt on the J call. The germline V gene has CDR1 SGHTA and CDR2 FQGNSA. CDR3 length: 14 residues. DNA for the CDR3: TGTGCCAGCAGCCCCCGTGGCATTTGGGGGACCCAGTACTTC. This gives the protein CASSPRGIWGTQYF.

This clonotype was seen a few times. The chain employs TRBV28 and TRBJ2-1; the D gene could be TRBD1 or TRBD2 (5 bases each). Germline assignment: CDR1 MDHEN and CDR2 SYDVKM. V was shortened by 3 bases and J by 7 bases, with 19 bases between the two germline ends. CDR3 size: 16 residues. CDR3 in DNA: TGTGCCAGCAGTTTTTTGGGGACGGCGAACGGGAATGAGCAGTTCTTC. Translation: CASSFLGTANGNEQFF.

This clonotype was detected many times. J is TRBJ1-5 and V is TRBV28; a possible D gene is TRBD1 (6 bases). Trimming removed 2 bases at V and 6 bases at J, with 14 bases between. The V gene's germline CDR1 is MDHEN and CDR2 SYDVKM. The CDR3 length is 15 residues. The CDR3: CASSLGQGFRQPQHF. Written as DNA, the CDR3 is TGTGCCAGCAGTTTAGGTCAGGGGTTTCGTCAGCCCCAGCATTTT.

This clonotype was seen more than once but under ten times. CDR3 DNA sequence: TGTGCCATCAGTGCTAGCGGGGGGGCCAATGAGCAGTTCTTC. It yields the protein CAISASGGANEQFF. The chain carries TRBV10-3 and TRBJ2-1, with TRBD2 matching 12 bases. In germline, CDR1 is ENHRY, CDR2 SYGVKD. The CDR3 has 14 amino acids. The trim removed 4 bases at V and 6 bases at J, leaving 1 base unmatched.

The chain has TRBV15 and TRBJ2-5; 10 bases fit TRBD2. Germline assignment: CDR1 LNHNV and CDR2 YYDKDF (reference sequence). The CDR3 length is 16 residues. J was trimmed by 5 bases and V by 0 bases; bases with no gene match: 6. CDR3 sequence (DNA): TGTGCCACCAGCAGAGAGCGAGCGGGGGGGTTCGAGACCCAGTACTTC. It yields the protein CATSRERAGGFETQYF. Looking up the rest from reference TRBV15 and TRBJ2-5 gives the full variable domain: DAMVIQNPRYQVTQFGKPVTLSCSQTLNHNVMYWYQQKSSQAPKLLFHYYDKDFNNEADTPDNFQSRRPNTSFCFLDIRSPGLGDTAMYLCATSRERAGGFETQYFGPGTRLLVL.

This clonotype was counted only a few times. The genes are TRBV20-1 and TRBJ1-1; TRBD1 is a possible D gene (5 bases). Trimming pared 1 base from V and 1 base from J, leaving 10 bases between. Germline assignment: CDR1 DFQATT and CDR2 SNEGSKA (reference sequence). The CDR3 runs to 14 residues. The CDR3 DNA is TGCAGTGCTAGAGTTAGGGGAAGGAACACTGAAGCTTTCTTT. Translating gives CSARVRGRNTEAFF.

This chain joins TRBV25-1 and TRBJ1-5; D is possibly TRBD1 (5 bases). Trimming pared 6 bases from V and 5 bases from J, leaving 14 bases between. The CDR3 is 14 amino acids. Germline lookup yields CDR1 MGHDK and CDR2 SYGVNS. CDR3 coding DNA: TGTGCCAGCAGCAGATTGGGGGATCATCAGCCCCAGCATTTT. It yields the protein CASSRLGDHQPQHF.

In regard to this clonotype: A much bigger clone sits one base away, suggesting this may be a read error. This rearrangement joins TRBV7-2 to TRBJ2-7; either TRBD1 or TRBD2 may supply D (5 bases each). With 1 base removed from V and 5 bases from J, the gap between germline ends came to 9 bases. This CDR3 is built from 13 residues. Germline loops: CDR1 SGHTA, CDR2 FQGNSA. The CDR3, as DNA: TGTGCCAGCAGCTTAGTGGGGGTCAACGAGCAGTACGTC. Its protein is CASSLVGVNEQYV.